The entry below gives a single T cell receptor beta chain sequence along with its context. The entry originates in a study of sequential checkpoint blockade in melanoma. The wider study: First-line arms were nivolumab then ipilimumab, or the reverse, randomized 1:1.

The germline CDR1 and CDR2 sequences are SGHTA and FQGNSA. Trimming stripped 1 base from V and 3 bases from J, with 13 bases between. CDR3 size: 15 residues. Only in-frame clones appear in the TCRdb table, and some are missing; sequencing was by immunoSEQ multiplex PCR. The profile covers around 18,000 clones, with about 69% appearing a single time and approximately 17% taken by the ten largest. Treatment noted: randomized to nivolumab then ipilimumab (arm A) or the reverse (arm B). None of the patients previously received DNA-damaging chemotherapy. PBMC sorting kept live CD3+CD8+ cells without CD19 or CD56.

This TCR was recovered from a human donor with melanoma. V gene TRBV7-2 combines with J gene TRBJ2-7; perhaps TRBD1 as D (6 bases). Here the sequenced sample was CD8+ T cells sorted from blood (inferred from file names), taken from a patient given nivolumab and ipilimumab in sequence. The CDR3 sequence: CASSLDRTAYYEQYF. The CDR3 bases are TGTGCCAGCAGCTTAGACCGGACAGCGTACTACGAGCAGTACTTC.